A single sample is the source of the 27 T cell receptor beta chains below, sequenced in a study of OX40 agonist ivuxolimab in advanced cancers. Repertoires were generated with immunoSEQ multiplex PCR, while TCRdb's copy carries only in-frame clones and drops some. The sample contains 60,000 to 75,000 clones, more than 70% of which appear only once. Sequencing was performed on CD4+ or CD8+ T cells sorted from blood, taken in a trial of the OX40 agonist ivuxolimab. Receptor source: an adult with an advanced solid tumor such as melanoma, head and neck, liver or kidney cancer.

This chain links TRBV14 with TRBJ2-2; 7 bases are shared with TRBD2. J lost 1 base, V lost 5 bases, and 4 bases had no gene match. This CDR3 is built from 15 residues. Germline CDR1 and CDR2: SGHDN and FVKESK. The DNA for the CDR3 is TGTGCCAGCAGCGTAGCGGGCCTGAACACCGGGGAGCTGTTTTTT. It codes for CASSVAGLNTGELFF.

CDR3 nucleotides: TGCGCCAGCAGCTACACAGGGATCGAAGGTCAGCCCCAGCATTTT. Amino acid sequence: CASSYTGIEGQPQHF. This chain links TRBV5-1 with TRBJ1-5, with D possibly being TRBD1 (6 bases). CDR1 SGHRS and CDR2 YFSETQ come from the germline V gene. This CDR3 is built from 15 residues. Trimming took off 3 bases at V and 6 bases at J, with 16 bases between the two ends.

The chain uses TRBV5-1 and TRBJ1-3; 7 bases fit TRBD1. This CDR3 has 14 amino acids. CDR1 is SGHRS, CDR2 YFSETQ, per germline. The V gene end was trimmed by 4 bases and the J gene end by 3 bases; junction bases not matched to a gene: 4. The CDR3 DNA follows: TGCGCCAGCAGCCCCTGGGACAGTGGAAACACCATATATTTT. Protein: CASSPWDSGNTIYF. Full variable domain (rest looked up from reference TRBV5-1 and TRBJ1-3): KAGVTQTPRYLIKTRGQQVTLSCSPISGHRSVSWYQQTPGQGLQFLFEYFSETQRNKGNFPGRFSGRQFSNSRSEMNVSTLELGDSALYLCASSPWDSGNTIYFGEGSWLTVV.

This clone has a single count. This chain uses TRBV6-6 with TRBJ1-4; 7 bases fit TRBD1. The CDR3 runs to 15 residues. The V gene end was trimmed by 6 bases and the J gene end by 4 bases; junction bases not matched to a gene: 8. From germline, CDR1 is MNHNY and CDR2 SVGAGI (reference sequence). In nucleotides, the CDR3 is TGTGCCAGCAGAAGCAGGGGGAAGGGTAATGAAAAACTGTTTTTT. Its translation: CASRSRGKGNEKLFF.

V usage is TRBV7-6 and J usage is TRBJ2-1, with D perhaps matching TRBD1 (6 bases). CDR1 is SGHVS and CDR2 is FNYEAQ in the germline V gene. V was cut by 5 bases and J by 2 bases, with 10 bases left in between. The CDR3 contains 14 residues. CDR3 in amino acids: CASSPGQTYNEQFF. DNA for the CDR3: TGTGCCAGCAGCCCCGGACAGACCTACAATGAGCAGTTCTTC.

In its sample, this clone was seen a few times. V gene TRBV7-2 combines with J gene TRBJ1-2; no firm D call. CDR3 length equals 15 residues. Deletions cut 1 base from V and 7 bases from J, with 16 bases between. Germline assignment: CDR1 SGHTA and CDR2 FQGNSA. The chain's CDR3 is CASSLEPGMGAGYTF. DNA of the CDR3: TGTGCCAGCAGCTTAGAGCCGGGGATGGGAGCTGGCTACACCTTC.

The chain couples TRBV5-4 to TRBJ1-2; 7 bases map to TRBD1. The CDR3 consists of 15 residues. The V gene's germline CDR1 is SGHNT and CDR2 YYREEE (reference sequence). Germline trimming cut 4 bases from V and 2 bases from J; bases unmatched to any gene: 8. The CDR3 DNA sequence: TGTGCCAGCAGCCCCGGCGGGACAGAGAACTATGGCTACACCTTC. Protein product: CASSPGGTENYGYTF. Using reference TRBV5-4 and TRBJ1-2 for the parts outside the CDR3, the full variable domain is ETGVTQSPTHLIKTRGQQVTLRCSSQSGHNTVSWYQQALGQGPQFIFQYYREEENGRGNFPPRFSGLQFPNYSSELNVNALELDDSALYLCASSPGGTENYGYTFGSGTRLTVV.

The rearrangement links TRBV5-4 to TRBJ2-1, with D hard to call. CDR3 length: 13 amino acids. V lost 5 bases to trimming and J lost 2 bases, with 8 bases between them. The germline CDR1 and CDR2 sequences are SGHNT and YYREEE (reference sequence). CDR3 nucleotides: TGTGCCAGCAGTCCCGCAGCCTACAATGAGCAGTTCTTC. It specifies CASSPAAYNEQFF.

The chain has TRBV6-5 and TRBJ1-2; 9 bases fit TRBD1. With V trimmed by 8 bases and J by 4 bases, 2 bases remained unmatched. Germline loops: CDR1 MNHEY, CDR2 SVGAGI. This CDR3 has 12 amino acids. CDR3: CASATGGYGYTF. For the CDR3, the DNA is TGTGCCAGCGCGACAGGGGGCTATGGCTACACCTTC.

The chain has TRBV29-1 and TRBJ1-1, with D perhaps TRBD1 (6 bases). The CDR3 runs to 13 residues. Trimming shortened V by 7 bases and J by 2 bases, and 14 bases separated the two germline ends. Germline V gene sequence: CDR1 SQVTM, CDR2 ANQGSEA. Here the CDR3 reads CSADRTENTEAFF. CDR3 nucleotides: TGCAGCGCCGACCGGACAGAAAACACTGAAGCTTTCTTT.

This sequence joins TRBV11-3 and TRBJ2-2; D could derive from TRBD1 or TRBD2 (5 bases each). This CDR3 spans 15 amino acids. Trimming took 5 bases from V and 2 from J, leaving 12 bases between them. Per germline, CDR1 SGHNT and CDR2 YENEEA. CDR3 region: CASSRRDANTGELFF. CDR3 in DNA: TGTGCCAGCAGCCGCCGGGACGCCAACACCGGGGAGCTGTTTTTT.

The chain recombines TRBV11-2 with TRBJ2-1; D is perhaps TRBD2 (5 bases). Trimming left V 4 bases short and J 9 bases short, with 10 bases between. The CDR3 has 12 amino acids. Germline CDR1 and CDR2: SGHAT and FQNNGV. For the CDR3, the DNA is TGTGCCAGCAGCTCGGGTCGGGGTGAGCAGTTCTTC. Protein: CASSSGRGEQFF.

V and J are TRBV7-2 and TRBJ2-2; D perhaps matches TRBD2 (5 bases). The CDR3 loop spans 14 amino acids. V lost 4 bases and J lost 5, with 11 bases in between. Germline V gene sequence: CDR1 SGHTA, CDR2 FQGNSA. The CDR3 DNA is TGTGCCAGCAGCTCATGGACTGTTACCGGGGAGCTGTTTTTT. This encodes CASSSWTVTGELFF. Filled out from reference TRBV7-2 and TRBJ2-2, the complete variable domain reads GAGVSQSPSNKVTEKGKDVELRCDPISGHTALYWYRQSLGQGLEFLIYFQGNSAPDKSGLPSDRFSAERTGGSVSTLTIQRTQQEDSAVYLCASSSWTVTGELFFGEGSRLTVL.

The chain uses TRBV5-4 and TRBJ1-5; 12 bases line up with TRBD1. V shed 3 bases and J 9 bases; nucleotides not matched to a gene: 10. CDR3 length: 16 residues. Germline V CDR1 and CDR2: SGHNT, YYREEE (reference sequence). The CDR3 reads CASSSGTGGDAGPQHF. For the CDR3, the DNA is TGTGCCAGCAGCTCAGGGACAGGGGGCGATGCGGGGCCCCAGCATTTT.

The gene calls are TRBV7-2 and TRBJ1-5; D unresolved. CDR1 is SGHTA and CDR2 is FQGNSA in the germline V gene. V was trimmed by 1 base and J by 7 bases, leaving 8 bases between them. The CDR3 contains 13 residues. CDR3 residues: CASSLEWAQPQHF. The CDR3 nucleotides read TGTGCCAGCAGCTTAGAATGGGCCCAGCCCCAGCATTTT.

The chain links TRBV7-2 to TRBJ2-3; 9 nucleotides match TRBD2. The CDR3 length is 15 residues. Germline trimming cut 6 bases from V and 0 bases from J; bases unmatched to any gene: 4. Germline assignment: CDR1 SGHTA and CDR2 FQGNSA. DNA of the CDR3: TGTGCCAGCAGTCTAGCGGGAATGAGCACAGATACGCAGTATTTT. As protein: CASSLAGMSTDTQYF.

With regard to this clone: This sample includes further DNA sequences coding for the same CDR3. CDR3 loop: CASSPGDYGYTF. The CDR3 region has the DNA TGTGCCAGCAGCCCAGGGGACTATGGCTACACCTTC. The V gene is TRBV5-6, the J gene TRBJ1-2, with D maybe TRBD1 (6 bases). The germline V gene encodes CDR1 SGHDT and CDR2 YYEEEE. CDR3 length: 12 amino acids. V gave up 4 bases and J gave up 3 bases, with 7 bases separating them.

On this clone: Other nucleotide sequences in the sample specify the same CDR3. The CDR3 region has the DNA TGTGCCACCAGCAGGGGGGTTGGGCAGCCCCAGCATTTT. Amino acids: CATSRGVGQPQHF. The chain recombines TRBV15 with TRBJ1-5; tentative D call: TRBD1 (5 bases). The CDR3 contains 13 residues. Germline V gene lookup returns CDR1 LNHNV and CDR2 YYDKDF (reference sequence). V lost 3 bases and J lost 7, with 10 bases in between.

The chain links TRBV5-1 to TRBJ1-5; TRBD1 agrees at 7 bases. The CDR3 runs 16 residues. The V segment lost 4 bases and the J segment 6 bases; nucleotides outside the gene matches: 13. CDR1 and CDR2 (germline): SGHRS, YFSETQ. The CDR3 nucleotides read TGCGCCAGCAGCCCACAAGGGGGCACGGAGGGTCAGCCCCAGCATTTT. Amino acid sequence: CASSPQGGTEGQPQHF.

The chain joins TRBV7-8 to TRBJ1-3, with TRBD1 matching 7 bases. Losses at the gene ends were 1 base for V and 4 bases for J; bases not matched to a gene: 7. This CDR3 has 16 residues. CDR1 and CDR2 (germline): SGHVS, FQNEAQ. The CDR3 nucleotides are TGTGCCAGCAGCTTAGGCGGAGGGGGCATAGGAAACACCATATATTTT. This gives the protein CASSLGGGGIGNTIYF.

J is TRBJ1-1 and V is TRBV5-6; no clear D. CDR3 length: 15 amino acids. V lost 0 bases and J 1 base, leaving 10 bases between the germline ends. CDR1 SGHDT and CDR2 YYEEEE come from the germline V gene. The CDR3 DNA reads TGTGCCAGCAGCTTGGTCTGGGGTACGAACACTGAAGCTTTCTTT. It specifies CASSLVWGTNTEAFF. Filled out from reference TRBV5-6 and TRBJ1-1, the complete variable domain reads DAGVTQSPTHLIKTRGQQVTLRCSPKSGHDTVSWYQQALGQGPQFIFQYYEEEERQRGNFPDRFSGHQFPNYSSELNVNALLLGDSALYLCASSLVWGTNTEAFFGQGTRLTVV.

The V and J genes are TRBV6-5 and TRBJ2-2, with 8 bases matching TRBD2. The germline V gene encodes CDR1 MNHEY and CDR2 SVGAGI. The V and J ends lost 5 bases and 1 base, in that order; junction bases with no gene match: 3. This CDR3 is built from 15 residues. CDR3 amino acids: CASSPGLVNTGELFF. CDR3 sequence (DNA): TGTGCCAGCAGTCCGGGACTAGTGAACACCGGGGAGCTGTTTTTT.

CDR3: CASSLGYNTRRTEAFF. CDR3 nucleotides: TGTGCCAGCAGCTTGGGGTACAATACGAGGAGGACTGAAGCTTTCTTT. The gene calls are TRBV5-6 and TRBJ1-1, with D uncertain. CDR1 and CDR2 from the germline V gene are SGHDT and YYEEEE. The V end was cut by 0 bases, the J end by 5 bases, with 17 bases between. The CDR3 is 16 amino acids.

This CDR3 is CAWSEGTGGETQYF. The CDR3 coding sequence is TGTGCCTGGAGTGAAGGGACAGGGGGAGAGACCCAGTACTTC. The rearrangement uses TRBV30 and TRBJ2-5; 11 positions agree with TRBD1. V lost 1 base and J lost 4; bases outside the gene matches: 2. The V gene's germline CDR1 is GTSNPN and CDR2 SVGIG (reference sequence). The CDR3 totals 14 residues. The complete variable domain, with remaining parts taken from reference TRBV30 and TRBJ2-5, reads SQTIHQWPATLVQPVGSPLSLECTVEGTSNPNLYWYRQAAGRGLQLLFYSVGIGQISSEVPQNLSASRPQDRQFILSSKKLLLSDSGFYLCAWSEGTGGETQYFGPGTRLLVL.

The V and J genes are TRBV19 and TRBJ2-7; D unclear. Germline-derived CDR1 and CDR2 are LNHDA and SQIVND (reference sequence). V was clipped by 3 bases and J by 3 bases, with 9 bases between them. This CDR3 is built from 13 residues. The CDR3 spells CASSIAPGYEQYF. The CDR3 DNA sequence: TGTGCCAGTAGTATTGCCCCGGGCTACGAGCAGTACTTC.

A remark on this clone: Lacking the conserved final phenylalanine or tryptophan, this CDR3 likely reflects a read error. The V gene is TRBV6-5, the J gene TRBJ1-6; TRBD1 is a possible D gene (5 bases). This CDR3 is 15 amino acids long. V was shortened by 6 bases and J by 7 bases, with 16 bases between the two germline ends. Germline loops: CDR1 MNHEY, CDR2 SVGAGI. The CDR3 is CASRGESPGNSPLHS. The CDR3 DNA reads TGTGCCAGCAGAGGGGAATCTCCGGGAAATTCACCCCTCCACTCT.

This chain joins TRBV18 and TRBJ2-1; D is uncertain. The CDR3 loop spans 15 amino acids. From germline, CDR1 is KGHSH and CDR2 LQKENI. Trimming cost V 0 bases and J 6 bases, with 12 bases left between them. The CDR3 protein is CASSPPSQPGNEQFF. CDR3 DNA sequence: TGTGCCAGCTCACCACCGTCCCAGCCGGGCAATGAGCAGTTCTTC. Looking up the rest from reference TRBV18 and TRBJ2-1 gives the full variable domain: NAGVMQNPRHLVRRRGQEARLRCSPMKGHSHVYWYRQLPEEGLKFMVYLQKENIIDESGMPKERFSAEFPKEGPSILRIQQVVRGDSAAYFCASSPPSQPGNEQFFGPGTRLTVL.